Detailed here is one TCR beta chain. The V gene end was trimmed by 0 bases and the J gene end by 0 bases; junction bases not matched to a gene: 3. Looked up from germline, CDR1 is SGHKS and CDR2 is YYEKEE (reference sequence). The CDR3 length is 16 residues. In the authors' workflow: Amplification of reference gene primers provided the estimated nucleated cell counts. Profiled with immunoSEQ multiplex PCR; TCRdb holds only in-frame clones, not every one. For V, J and clone size, that table is used; D and trimming come from the DNA. The sample records some 320,000 clones, over 75% being singletons. This sample was included in a study of blood T cell repertoires in COVID-19. Study overall: Acute and convalescent COVID-19 specimens originated in the United States, Italy and Spain. The cDNA or gDNA used as material had been derived from T cells, B-cell-depleted T cells, or PBMCs.

This chain uses TRBV5-5 with TRBJ2-3; 8 bases map to TRBD2. The sequenced sample consisted of peripheral blood. This receptor was taken from a woman aged 50 to 60 who had recovered from COVID-19. CDR3 sequence reads: CASSLVAGISTDTQYF. The DNA of the CDR3 is TGTGCCAGCAGCTTGGTAGCGGGGATTAGCACAGATACGCAGTATTTT.